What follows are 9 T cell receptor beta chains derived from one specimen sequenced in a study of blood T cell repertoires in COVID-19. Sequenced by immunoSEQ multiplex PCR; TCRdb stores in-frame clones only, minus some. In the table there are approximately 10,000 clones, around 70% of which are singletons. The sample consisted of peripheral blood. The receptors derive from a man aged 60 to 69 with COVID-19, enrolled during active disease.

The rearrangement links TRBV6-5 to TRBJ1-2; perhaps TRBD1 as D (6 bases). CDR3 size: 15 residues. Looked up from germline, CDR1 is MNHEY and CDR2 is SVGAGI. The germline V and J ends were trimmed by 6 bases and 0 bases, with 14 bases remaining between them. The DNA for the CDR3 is TGTGCCAGCAGCAACTGGACAGTGCCTAACTATGGCTACACCTTC. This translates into CASSNWTVPNYGYTF.

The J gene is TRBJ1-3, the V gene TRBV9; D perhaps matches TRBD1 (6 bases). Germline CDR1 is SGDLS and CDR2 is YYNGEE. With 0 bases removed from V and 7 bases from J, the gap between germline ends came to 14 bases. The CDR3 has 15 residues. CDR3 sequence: CASSVAPDSGNTIYF. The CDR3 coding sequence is TGTGCCAGCAGCGTAGCTCCGGACAGCGGCAACACCATATATTTT.

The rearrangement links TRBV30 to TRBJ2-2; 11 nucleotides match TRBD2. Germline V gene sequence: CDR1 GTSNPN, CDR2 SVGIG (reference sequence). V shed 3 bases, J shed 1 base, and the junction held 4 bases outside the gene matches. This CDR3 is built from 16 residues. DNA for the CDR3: TGTGCCTGGAGACCCCTAGCGGGGGGGAACACCGGGGAGCTGTTTTTT. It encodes CAWRPLAGGNTGELFF.

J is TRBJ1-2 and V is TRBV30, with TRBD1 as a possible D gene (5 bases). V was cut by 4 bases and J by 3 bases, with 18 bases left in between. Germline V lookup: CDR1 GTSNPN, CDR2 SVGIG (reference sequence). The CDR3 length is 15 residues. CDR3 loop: CAWTTIDRNHYGYTF. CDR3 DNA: TGTGCCTGGACAACTATAGACAGAAACCACTATGGCTACACCTTC.

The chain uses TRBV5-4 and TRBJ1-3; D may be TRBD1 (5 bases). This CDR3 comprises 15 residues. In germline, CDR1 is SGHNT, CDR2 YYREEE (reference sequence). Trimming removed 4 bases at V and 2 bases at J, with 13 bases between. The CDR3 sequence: CASSGGGDTGNTIYF. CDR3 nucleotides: TGTGCCAGCAGCGGGGGGGGAGATACTGGAAACACCATATATTTT.

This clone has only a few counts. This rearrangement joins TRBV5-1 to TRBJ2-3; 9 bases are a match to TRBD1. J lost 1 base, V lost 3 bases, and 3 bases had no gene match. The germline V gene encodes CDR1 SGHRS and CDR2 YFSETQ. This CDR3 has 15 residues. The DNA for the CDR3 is TGCGCCAGCAGCTGGGGACAGGGAGGCACAGATACGCAGTATTTT. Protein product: CASSWGQGGTDTQYF.

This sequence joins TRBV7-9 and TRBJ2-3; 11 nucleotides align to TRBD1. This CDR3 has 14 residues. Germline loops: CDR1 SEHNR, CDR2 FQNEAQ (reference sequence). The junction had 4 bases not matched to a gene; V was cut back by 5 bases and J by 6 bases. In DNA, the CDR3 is TGTGCCAGCAGCGGACAGGGGGCAAGCGATACGCAGTATTTT. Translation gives CASSGQGASDTQYF.

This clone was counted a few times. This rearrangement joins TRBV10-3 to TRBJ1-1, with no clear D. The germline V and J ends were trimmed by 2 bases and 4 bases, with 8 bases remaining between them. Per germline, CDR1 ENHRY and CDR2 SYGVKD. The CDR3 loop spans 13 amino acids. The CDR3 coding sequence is TGTGCCATCAGTGAGCCAGCGGGCACTGAAGCTTTCTTT. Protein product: CAISEPAGTEAFF.

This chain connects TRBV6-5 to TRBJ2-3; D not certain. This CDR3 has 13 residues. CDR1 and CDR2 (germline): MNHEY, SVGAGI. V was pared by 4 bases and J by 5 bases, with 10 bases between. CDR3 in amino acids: CASSFPSGDTQYF. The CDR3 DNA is TGTGCCAGCAGTTTCCCGTCGGGAGATACGCAGTATTTT.